There are many counts of the clone carrying this T cell receptor (beta chain). The junction shows a germline mismatch at one end, possibly a read error. This entry comes from a study of neurological immune-mediated disorders. The cDNA was produced through 5'RACE with 10-nucleotide random UMIs. MiXCR was run by TCRdb on the 5' RACE reads, yielding one entry per CDR3 protein. The table includes 65,000 to 90,000 distinct CDR3 sequences, around 3% detected once. This CDR3 contains 16 residues. Germline V CDR1 and CDR2: SGHRS, YFSETQ. This sequence originates from a woman aged 50 to 60 with multiple sclerosis. The rearrangement joins TRBV5-1 to TRBJ2-7; 10 nucleotides match TRBD1. Sequencing was performed on PBMCs. CDR3 DNA sequence: TGCGCCAGCAGCTTGGACTCCTCGCAGCCGGGACAGGGGTATTCCTTC. Protein sequence: CASSLDSSQPGQGYSF.